This entry features one T cell receptor (beta chain) sequence. The target antigen is unknown. The entry originates in a study of regulatory T cells in long-lasting Graves disease. Study-level results: For persistent Graves' patients, TCR diversity was lower than for newly diagnosed ones. Persistent disease exhibited a predilection for TRBV28, TRBJ1-2 and TRBJ2-5.

iRepertoire HTBI primers and Arm-PCR of CDR3 regions built TCR beta libraries. As processed by the authors: Sequenced samples collectively carried roughly 63 TRBV and around 15 TRBJ segments. TCRdb passed the multiplex PCR reads through MiXCR, listing each CDR3 protein once. V and J calls and clone size were set by TCRdb, not the authors. The sample lists around 460,000 distinct CDR3 sequences; about 20% were seen once. Noted time point: persistent/refractory GD, antithyroid drugs over 5 years with positive TRAb. Extracted RNA from PBMCs served as the source of the TCR library. Germline CDR1 reads WNHNN; CDR2 reads SYGVQD (reference sequence). The J segment lost 2 bases and the V segment lost 6 bases, leaving 18 bases of the junction unmatched. The CDR3 contains 18 residues.

The source material was peripheral blood mononuclear cells (PBMCs), sampled when the disease was refractory, from a patient treated with antithyroid drugs. The chain employs TRBV10-1 and TRBJ2-7; TRBD2 matches 8 bases. The sequence was collected from a female donor with Graves disease. In nucleotides, the CDR3 is TGCGCCAGCAGAGATCGGACTGGCGAGCGGGAGCTCCCCTACGAGCAGTACTTC. Translating it yields CASRDRTGERELPYEQYF.